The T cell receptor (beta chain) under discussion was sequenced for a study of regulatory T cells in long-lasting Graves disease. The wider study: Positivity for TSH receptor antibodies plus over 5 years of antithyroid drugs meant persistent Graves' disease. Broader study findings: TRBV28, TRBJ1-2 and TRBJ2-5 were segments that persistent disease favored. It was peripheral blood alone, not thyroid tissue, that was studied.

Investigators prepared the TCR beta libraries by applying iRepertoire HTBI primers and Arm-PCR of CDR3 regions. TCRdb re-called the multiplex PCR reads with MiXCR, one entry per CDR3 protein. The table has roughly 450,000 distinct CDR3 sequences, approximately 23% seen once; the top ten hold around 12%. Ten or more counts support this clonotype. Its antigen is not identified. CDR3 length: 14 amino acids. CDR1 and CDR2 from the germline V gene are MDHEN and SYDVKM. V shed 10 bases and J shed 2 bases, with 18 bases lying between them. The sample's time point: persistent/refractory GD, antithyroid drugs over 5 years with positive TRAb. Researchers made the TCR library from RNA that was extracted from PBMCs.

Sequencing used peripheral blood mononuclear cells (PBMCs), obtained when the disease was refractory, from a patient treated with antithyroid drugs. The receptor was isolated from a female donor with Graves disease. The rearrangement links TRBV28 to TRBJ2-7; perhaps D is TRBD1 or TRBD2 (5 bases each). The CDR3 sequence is CATSLGTGTYEQYF. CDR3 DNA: TGTGCCACCTCTTTGGGGACGGGGACCTACGAGCAGTACTTC.